A single sample is the source of the 15 T cell receptor beta chains below, sequenced in a study of T cells in Graves' hyperthyroidism and ophthalmopathy. Amplified TCR beta CDR3 regions derived from RNA transcripts. RT-PCR in the first round (using the HTBI primer set) targeted the TCR CDR3. TCRdb called the multiplex PCR reads again in MiXCR, with one record for every CDR3 protein. The sample contains 730,000 or so distinct CDR3 sequences, around 20% of which appear only once. The sample consisted of blood. The receptors originated from a woman between 45 and 60 years old with Graves' hyperthyroidism that later progressed to Graves' ophthalmopathy.

This clonotype was seen many times. The rearrangement joins TRBV27 to TRBJ1-4, with D unclear. CDR1 MNHEY and CDR2 SMNVEV come from the germline V gene (reference sequence). The CDR3 is 15 residues long. V shed 8 bases and J shed 3 bases, with 16 bases lying between them. In DNA, the CDR3 is TGTGCCAGCGCCTTCGGAAGGGCTCCTAATGAAAAACTGTTTTTT. Its translation is CASAFGRAPNEKLFF.

This sequence joins TRBV6-1 and TRBJ1-1; D gene uncertain. The V gene's germline CDR1 is MNHNS and CDR2 SASEGT. CDR3 length: 15 amino acids. Trimming removed 3 bases at V and 0 bases at J, with 11 bases between. The CDR3 loop is CASSEEGPLNTEAFF. The CDR3 coding sequence is TGTGCCAGCAGTGAGGAAGGACCGCTGAACACTGAAGCTTTCTTT.

The gene calls are TRBV19 and TRBJ1-1; D may be TRBD1 (6 bases). Germline V gene data show CDR1 as LNHDA and CDR2 as SQIVND (reference sequence). CDR3 length: 16 residues. The V end was cut by 3 bases, the J end by 9 bases, with 23 bases between. The DNA for the CDR3 is TGTGCCAGTAGTATGGGGGGCAGTGGGTTAGTGACGAAAGCTTTCTTT. Amino acid sequence: CASSMGGSGLVTKAFF. Filled out from reference TRBV19 and TRBJ1-1, the complete variable domain reads DGGITQSPKYLFRKEGQNVTLSCEQNLNHDAMYWYRQDPGQGLRLIYYSQIVNDFQKGDIAEGYSVSREKKESFPLTVTSAQKNPTAFYLCASSMGGSGLVTKAFFGQGTRLTVV.

There are a few counts of this clonotype. This chain links TRBV6-1 with TRBJ1-5; no clear D gene. From germline, CDR1 is MNHNS and CDR2 SASEGT. The CDR3 loop spans 12 amino acids. V shed 4 bases and J shed 5 bases, with 6 bases lying between them. CDR3 residues: CASSVPHQPQHF. CDR3 DNA sequence: TGTGCCAGCAGTGTCCCGCATCAGCCCCAGCATTTT.

The sample holds a few counts of this clonotype. The gene calls are TRBV19 and TRBJ2-1; 10 bases are a match to TRBD2. This CDR3 is built from 17 residues. With V trimmed by 3 bases and J by 6 bases, 11 bases remained unmatched. Germline loops: CDR1 LNHDA, CDR2 SQIVND (reference sequence). The CDR3 DNA reads TGTGCCAGTAGTATCCGAATCGGGCAGCGGGAGGGCAATGAGCAGTTCTTC. Protein: CASSIRIGQREGNEQFF. Variable domain in full (rest from reference TRBV19 and TRBJ2-1): DGGITQSPKYLFRKEGQNVTLSCEQNLNHDAMYWYRQDPGQGLRLIYYSQIVNDFQKGDIAEGYSVSREKKESFPLTVTSAQKNPTAFYLCASSIRIGQREGNEQFFGPGTRLTVL.

The chain employs TRBV11-2 and TRBJ1-1; D possibly corresponds to TRBD1 (6 bases). Germline V CDR1 and CDR2: SGHAT, FQNNGV. V lost 1 base to trimming and J lost 5 bases, with 20 bases between them. There are 17 residues in the CDR3. CDR3 amino acids: CASSLALGGTLVTEAFF. The CDR3 DNA reads TGTGCCAGCAGCTTAGCCCTCGGCGGGACATTGGTTACTGAAGCTTTCTTT.

The chain is built from TRBV6-6 and TRBJ2-7, with D possibly TRBD1 on 6 matching bases. Between the trimmed V and J ends, which lost 0 bases and 2 bases, there was a span of 17 bases. The CDR3 contains 17 residues. CDR1 is MNHNY and CDR2 is SVGAGI in the germline V gene (reference sequence). CDR3 DNA sequence: TGTGCCAGCAGTTACTCACCACAGACAGGCGGACCCTACGAGCAGTACTTC. This codes for CASSYSPQTGGPYEQYF.

The chain is built from TRBV7-9 and TRBJ1-4, with no clear D. The CDR3 spans 15 residues. Germline lookup yields CDR1 SEHNR and CDR2 FQNEAQ (reference sequence). The germline V and J ends were trimmed by 8 bases and 0 bases, with 13 bases remaining between them. The CDR3 bases are TGTGCCAGCGCGGGGAACAGTGCAACTAATGAAAAACTGTTTTTT. Its translation is CASAGNSATNEKLFF.

J is TRBJ2-5 and V is TRBV27; the D gene could be TRBD1 or TRBD2 (5 bases each). Trimming took off 6 bases at V and 0 bases at J, with 17 bases between the two ends. The CDR3 runs to 16 residues. CDR1 is MNHEY and CDR2 is SMNVEV in the germline V gene (reference sequence). The CDR3 protein is CASSKQRGRYQETQYF. For the CDR3, the DNA is TGTGCCAGCAGCAAGCAGAGGGGTAGGTACCAAGAGACCCAGTACTTC.

This clonotype was found many times. The chain employs TRBV20-1 and TRBJ2-7; D may correspond to TRBD1 or TRBD2 (5 bases each). CDR1 is DFQATT, CDR2 SNEGSKA, per germline (reference sequence). CDR3 length: 14 amino acids. The V and J ends lost 0 bases and 4 bases respectively, with 13 bases between them. CDR3 sequence (DNA): TGCAGTGCTAGAGACGGGGCGACGGTTTACGAGCAGTACTTC. Protein: CSARDGATVYEQYF.

This clonotype was seen many times. The chain employs TRBV18 and TRBJ2-7, with 10 bases matching TRBD1. The CDR3 totals 15 residues. Trimming at V came to 3 bases and at J to 4 bases, leaving 6 bases not matched to a gene. CDR1 and CDR2 (germline): KGHSH, LQKENI. Here the CDR3 reads CASSPDRDRGYEQYF. Written as DNA, the CDR3 is TGTGCCAGCTCACCCGACCGGGACAGGGGATACGAGCAGTACTTC.

This sequence joins TRBV6-1 and TRBJ1-5; TRBD1 might be the D (5 bases). V was cut by 4 bases and J by 2 bases, with 12 bases left in between. The germline V gene has CDR1 MNHNS and CDR2 SASEGT. There are 15 residues in the CDR3. The CDR3 protein is CASSGEGIGNQPQHF. In nucleotides, the CDR3 is TGTGCCAGCAGTGGCGAGGGGATCGGCAATCAGCCCCAGCATTTT.

In its sample, this clonotype was seen many times. The chain carries TRBV9 and TRBJ2-1, with 7 bases matching TRBD1. The trim removed 2 bases at V and 7 bases at J, leaving 9 bases unmatched. Germline-derived CDR1 and CDR2 are SGDLS and YYNGEE. CDR3 length equals 15 residues. CDR3 amino acids: CASSVRTGQRNEQFF. The CDR3, as DNA: TGTGCCAGCAGCGTTCGAACGGGACAGAGGAATGAGCAGTTCTTC.

This clonotype came up once. A junction boundary mismatches the germline segment, possibly from a read error. The CDR3 protein is CARSYSTGGNTEAFF. CDR3 DNA sequence: TGTGCCCGCAGTTACAGCACAGGGGGTAACACTGAAGCTTTCTTT. The chain carries TRBV6-2 or TRBV6-3 and TRBJ1-1, with 8 bases aligning to TRBD1. This CDR3 contains 15 residues. CDR1 is MNHEY and CDR2 is SVGEGT in the germline V gene.

This clonotype was picked up a small number of times. J is TRBJ2-2 and V is TRBV27, with D hard to call. Germline V gene data show CDR1 as MNHEY and CDR2 as SMNVEV (reference sequence). V was cut by 3 bases and J by 5 bases, with 10 bases left in between. This CDR3 has 14 residues. CDR3 bases: TGTGCCAGCAGTTTTCGGCGCAGGACCGGGGAGCTGTTTTTT. Translating gives CASSFRRRTGELFF.